This T cell receptor beta chain comes out of a study of blood T cell repertoires in COVID-19. This clone came up a few times. Other DNA sequences of this sample code for an identical CDR3. TCRdb's table, derived via immunoSEQ multiplex PCR, lists solely in-frame clones and lacks some. The profile shows about 310,000 clones, approximately 91% of them singletons. The receptor comes from a woman aged 40 to 50 who had recovered from COVID-19. The sample consisted of PBMCs or T cells enriched from blood (not recorded which).

The CDR3 nucleotides read TGTGCCTGGAGTGGCCGGGGCTACGAGCAGTACTTC. Protein product: CAWSGRGYEQYF. V usage is TRBV30 and J usage is TRBJ2-7, with D possibly matching TRBD2 (5 bases). Germline V gene data show CDR1 as GTSNPN and CDR2 as SVGIG (reference sequence). There are 12 residues in the CDR3. V was shortened by 1 base and J by 3 bases, with 7 bases between the two germline ends.